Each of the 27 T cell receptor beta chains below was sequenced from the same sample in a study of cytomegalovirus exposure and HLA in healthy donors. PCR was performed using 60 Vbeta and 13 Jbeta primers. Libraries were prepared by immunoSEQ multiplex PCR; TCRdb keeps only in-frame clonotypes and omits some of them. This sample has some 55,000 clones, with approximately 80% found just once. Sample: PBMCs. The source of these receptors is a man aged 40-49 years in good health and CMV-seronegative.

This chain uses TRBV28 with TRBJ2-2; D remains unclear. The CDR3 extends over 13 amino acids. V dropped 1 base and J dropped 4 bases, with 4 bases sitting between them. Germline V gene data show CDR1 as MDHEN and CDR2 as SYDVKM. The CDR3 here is CASSLSGTGELFF. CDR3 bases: TGTGCCAGCAGTTTATCCGGCACCGGGGAGCTGTTTTTT.

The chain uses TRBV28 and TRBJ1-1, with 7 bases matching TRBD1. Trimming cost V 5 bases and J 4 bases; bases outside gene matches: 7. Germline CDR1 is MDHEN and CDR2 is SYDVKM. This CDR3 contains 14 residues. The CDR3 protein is CASSIKPGGTEAFF. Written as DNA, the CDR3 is TGTGCCAGCAGTATAAAACCAGGGGGCACTGAAGCTTTCTTT.

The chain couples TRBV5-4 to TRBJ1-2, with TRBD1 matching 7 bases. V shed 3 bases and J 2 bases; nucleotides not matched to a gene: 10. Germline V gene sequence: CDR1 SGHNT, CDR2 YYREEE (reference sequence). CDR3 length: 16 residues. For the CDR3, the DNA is TGTGCCAGCAGCTCGTCACGGGTGACAGGGAACTATGGCTACACCTTC. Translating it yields CASSSSRVTGNYGYTF.

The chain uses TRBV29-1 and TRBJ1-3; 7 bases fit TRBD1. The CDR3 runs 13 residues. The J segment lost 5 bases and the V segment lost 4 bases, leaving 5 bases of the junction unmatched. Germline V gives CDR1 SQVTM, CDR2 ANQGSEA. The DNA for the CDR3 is TGCAGCGTTGTGGCAGGGGGACGAAACACCATATATTTT. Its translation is CSVVAGGRNTIYF.

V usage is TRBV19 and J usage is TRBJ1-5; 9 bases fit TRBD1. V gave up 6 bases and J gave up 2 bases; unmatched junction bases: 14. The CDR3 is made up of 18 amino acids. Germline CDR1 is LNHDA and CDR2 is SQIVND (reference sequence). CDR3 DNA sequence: TGTGCCAGTAGGCGACACAGGGGGCGCGGGATGCGCAATCAGCCCCAGCATTTT. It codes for CASRRHRGRGMRNQPQHF. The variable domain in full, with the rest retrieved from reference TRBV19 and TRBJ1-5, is DGGITQSPKYLFRKEGQNVTLSCEQNLNHDAMYWYRQDPGQGLRLIYYSQIVNDFQKGDIAEGYSVSREKKESFPLTVTSAQKNPTAFYLCASRRHRGRGMRNQPQHFGDGTRLSIL.

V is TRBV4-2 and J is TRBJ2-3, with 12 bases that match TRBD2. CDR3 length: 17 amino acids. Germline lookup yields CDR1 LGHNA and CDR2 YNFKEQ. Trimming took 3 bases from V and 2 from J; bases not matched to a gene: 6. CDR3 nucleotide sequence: TGTGCCAGCAGCCAGACCCGGACTAGCGGGGCCACAGATACGCAGTATTTT. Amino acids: CASSQTRTSGATDTQYF.

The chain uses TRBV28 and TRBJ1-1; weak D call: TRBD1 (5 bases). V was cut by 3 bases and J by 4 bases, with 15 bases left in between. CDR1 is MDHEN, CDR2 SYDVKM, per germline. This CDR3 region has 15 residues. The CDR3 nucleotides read TGTGCCAGCAGTTTGCCTACAGGATGGGGCACTGAAGCTTTCTTT. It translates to CASSLPTGWGTEAFF.

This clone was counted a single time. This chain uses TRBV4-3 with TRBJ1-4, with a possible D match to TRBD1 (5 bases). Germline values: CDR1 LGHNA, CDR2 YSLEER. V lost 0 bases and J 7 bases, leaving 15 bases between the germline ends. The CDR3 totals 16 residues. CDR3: CASSQDLGQGGEKLFF. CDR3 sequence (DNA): TGCGCCAGCAGCCAAGATCTAGGCCAGGGCGGTGAAAAACTGTTTTTT.

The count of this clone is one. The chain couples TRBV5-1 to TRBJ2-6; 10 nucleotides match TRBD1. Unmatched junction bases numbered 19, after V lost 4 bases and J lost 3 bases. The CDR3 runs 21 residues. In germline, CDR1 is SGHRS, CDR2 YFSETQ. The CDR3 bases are TGCGCCAGCAGCGCGAACCGAACGACAGGGGGCCTTTCTCTTGGGGCCAACGTCCTGACTTTC. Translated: CASSANRTTGGLSLGANVLTF.

In DNA form, the CDR3 reads TGTGCCAGCAGCTTGGCAGGGGCCCTTTCTGAAGCTTTCTTT. Protein sequence: CASSLAGALSEAFF. V and J are TRBV5-5 and TRBJ1-1, with D possibly TRBD1 on 6 matching bases. The germline V gene has CDR1 SGHKS and CDR2 YYEKEE (reference sequence). With 0 bases removed from V and 6 bases from J, the gap between germline ends came to 12 bases. The CDR3 loop spans 14 amino acids.

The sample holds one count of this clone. The CDR3 DNA reads as TGTGCCAGCAGCTTTGGACAGGGGACTAAGAACACTGAAGCTTTCTTT. It yields the protein CASSFGQGTKNTEAFF. The rearrangement links TRBV5-8 to TRBJ1-1, with 9 positions matching TRBD1. V was clipped by 2 bases and J by 1 base; unmatched bases: 6. CDR3 size: 16 residues. Germline CDR1 reads SGHTS; CDR2 reads YDEGEE.

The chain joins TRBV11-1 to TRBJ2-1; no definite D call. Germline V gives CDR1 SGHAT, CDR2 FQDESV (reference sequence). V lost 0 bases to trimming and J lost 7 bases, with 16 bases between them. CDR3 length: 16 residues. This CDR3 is CASSLAAQTKSNEQFF. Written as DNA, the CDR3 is TGTGCCAGCAGCTTAGCTGCACAAACCAAAAGTAATGAGCAGTTCTTC.

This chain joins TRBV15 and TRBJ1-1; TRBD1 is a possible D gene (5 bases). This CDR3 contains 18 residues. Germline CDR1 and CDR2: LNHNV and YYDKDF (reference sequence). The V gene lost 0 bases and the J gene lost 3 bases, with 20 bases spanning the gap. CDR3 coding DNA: TGTGCCACCAGCAGAGATGTTCTTAGGCGGGGCCGGGACACTGAAGCTTTCTTT. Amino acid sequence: CATSRDVLRRGRDTEAFF.

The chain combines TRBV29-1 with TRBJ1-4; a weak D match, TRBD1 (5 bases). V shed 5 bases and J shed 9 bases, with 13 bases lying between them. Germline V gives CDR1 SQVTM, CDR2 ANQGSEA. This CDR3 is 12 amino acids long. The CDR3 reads CSVTGGEQKLFF. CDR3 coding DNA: TGCAGCGTTACGGGGGGAGAGCAAAAACTGTTTTTT.

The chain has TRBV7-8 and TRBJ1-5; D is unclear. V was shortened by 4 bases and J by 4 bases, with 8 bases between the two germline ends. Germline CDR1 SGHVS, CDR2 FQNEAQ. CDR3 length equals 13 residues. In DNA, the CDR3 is TGTGCCAGCAGCTCGAGGGTAAATCAGCCCCAGCATTTT. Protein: CASSSRVNQPQHF.

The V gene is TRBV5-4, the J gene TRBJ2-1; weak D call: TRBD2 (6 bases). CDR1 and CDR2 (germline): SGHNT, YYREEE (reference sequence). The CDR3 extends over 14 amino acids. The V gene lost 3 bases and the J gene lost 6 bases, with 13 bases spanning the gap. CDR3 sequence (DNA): TGTGCCAGCAGCTGGGGGACTCCGAGCAATGAGCAGTTCTTC. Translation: CASSWGTPSNEQFF.

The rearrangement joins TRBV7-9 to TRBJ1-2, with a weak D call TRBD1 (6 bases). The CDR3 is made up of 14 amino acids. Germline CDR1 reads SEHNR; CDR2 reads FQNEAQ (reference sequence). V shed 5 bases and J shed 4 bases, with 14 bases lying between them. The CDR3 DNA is TGTGCCAGCAGCGACGGCGGACAGATCTATGGCTACACCTTC. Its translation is CASSDGGQIYGYTF.

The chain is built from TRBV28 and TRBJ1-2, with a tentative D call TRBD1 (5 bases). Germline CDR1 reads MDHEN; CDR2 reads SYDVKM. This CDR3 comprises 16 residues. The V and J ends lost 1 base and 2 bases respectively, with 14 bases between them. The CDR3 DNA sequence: TGTGCCAGCAGTTTATCCGGCTGGGGGGTAAACTATGGCTACACCTTC. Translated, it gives CASSLSGWGVNYGYTF.

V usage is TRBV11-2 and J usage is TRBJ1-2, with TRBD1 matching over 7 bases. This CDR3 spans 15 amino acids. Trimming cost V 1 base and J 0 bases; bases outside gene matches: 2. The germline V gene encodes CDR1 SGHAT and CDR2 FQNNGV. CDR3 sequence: CASSLAGQTNYGYTF. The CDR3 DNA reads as TGTGCCAGCAGCTTAGCGGGACAGACTAACTATGGCTACACCTTC.

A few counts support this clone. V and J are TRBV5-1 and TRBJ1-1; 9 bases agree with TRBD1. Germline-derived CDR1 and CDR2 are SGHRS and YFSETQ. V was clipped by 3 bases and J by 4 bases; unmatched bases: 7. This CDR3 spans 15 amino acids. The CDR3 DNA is TGCGCCAGCAGCTGGCCCTCGGGACAGGGCACTGAAGCTTTCTTT. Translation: CASSWPSGQGTEAFF.

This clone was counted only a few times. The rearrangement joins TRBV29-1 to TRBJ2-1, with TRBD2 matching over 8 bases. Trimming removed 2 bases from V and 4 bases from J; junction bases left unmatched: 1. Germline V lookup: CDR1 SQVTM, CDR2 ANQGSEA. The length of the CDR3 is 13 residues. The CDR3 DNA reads TGCAGCGTTGAAACGGGGGGGTACAATGAGCAGTTCTTC. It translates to CSVETGGYNEQFF.

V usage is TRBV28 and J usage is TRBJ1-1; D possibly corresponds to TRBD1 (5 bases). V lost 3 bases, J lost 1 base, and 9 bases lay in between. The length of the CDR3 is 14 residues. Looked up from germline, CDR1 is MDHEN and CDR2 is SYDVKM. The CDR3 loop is CASSLPGPNTEAFF. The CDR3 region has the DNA TGTGCCAGCAGTTTGCCAGGGCCGAACACTGAAGCTTTCTTT.

The CDR3 DNA reads TGTGCCTGGAGTAGGTGGACAGGGTATATGGGGGAGCTGTTTTTT. This sequence encodes CAWSRWTGYMGELFF. This rearrangement joins TRBV30 to TRBJ2-2; 8 bases are shared with TRBD1. The CDR3 spans 15 residues. V lost 2 bases, J lost 8 bases, and 10 bases stayed unmatched. CDR1 and CDR2 from the germline V gene are GTSNPN and SVGIG (reference sequence). Supplemented by reference TRBV30 and TRBJ2-2, the full variable domain reads SQTIHQWPATLVQPVGSPLSLECTVEGTSNPNLYWYRQAAGRGLQLLFYSVGIGQISSEVPQNLSASRPQDRQFILSSKKLLLSDSGFYLCAWSRWTGYMGELFFGEGSRLTVL.

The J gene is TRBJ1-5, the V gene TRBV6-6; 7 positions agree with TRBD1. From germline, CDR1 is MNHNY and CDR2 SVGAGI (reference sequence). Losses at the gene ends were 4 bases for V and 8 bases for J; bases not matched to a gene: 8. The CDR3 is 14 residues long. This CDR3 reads CASSLPGGTEPQHF. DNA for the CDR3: TGTGCCAGCAGTTTGCCAGGGGGTACGGAGCCCCAGCATTTT.

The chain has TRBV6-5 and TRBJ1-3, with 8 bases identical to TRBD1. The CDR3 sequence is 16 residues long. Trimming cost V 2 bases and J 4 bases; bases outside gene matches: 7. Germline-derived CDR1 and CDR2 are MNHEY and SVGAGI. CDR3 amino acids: CASSYHRGSLGNTIYF. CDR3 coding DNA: TGTGCCAGCAGTTACCACAGGGGGTCCCTGGGAAACACCATATATTTT.

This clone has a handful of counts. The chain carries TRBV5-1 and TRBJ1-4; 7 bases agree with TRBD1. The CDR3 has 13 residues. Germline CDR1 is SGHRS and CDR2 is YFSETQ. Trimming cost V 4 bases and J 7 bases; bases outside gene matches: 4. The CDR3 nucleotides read TGCGCCAGCAGCACAGGACAGGTTGAAAAACTGTTTTTT. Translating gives CASSTGQVEKLFF.

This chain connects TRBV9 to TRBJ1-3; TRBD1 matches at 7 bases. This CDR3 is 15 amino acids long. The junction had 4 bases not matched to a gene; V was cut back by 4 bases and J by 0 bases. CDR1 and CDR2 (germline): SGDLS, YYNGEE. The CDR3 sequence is CASSLTGVSGNTIYF. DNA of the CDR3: TGTGCCAGCAGCCTAACAGGGGTCTCTGGAAACACCATATATTTT.